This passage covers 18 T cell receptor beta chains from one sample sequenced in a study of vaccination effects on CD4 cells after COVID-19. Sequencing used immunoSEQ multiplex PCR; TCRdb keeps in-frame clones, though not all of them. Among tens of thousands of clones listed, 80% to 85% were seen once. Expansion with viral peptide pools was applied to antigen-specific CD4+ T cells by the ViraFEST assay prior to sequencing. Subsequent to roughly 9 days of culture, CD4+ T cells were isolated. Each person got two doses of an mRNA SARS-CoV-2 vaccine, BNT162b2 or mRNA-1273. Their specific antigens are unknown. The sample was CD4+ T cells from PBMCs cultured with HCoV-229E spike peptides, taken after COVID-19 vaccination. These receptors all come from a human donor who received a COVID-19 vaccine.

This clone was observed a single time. The CDR3, as DNA: TGTGCCAGCAGTCCCTCGAGAGGGGGGTACAATGAGCAGTTCTTC. As protein: CASSPSRGGYNEQFF. J is TRBJ2-1 and V is TRBV6-6; D possibly matches TRBD1 or TRBD2 (6 bases each). Trimming left V 5 bases short and J 4 bases short, with 15 bases between. Germline V gene sequence: CDR1 MNHNY, CDR2 SVGAGI (reference sequence). CDR3 length: 15 amino acids.

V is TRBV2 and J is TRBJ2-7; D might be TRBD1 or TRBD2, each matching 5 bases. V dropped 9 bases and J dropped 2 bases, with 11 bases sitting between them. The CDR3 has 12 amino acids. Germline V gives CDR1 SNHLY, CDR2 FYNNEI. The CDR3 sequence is CASKRGAYEQYV. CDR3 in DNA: TGTGCCAGTAAACGGGGCGCCTACGAGCAGTACGTC.

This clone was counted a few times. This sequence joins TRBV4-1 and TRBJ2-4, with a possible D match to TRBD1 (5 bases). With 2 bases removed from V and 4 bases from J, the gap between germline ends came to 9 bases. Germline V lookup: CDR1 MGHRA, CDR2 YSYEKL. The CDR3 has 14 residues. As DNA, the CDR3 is TGCGCCAGCAGCCAATGGAAGGGGAAAAACATTCAGTACTTC. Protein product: CASSQWKGKNIQYF.

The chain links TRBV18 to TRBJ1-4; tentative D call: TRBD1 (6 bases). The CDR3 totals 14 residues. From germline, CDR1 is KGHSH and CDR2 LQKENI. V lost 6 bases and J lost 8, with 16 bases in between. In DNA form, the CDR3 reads TGTGCCAGCTCCCGGACAGACGAGAGGGAAAAACTGTTTTTT. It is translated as CASSRTDEREKLFF.

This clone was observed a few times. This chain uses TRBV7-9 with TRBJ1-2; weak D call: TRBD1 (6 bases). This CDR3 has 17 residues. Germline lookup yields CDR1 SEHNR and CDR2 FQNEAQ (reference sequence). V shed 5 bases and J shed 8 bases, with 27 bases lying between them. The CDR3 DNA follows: TGTGCCAGCAGCCCGCGAGGACAGATCGTCATGAGGGACGGCTACACCTTC. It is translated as CASSPRGQIVMRDGYTF.

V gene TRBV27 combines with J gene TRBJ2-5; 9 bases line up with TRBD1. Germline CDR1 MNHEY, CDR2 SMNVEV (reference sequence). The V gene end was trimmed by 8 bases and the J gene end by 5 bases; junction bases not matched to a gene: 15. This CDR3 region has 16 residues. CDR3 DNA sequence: TGTGCCAGCTCCCCCCTGGACAGGGGCCGACGGGAGACCCAGTACTTC. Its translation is CASSPLDRGRRETQYF.

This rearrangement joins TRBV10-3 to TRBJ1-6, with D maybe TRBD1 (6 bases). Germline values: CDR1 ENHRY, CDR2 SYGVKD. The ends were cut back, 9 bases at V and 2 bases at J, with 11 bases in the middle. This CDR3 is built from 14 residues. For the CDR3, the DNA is TGTGCCATTGCACAGGGCCCCTATAATTCACCCCTCCACTTT. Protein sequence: CAIAQGPYNSPLHF.

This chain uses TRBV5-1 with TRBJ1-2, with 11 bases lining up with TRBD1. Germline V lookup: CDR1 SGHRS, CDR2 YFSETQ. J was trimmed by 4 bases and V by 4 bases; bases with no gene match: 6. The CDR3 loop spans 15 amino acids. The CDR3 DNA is TGCGCCAGCAGCCCCTCCGGACAGGGGGCCTATGGCTACACCTTC. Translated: CASSPSGQGAYGYTF.

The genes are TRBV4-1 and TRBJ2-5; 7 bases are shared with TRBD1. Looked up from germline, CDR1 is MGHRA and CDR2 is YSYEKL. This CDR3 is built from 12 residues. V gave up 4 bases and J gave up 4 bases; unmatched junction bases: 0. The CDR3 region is CASSPGGETQYF. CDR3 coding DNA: TGCGCCAGCAGCCCAGGGGGAGAGACCCAGTACTTC.

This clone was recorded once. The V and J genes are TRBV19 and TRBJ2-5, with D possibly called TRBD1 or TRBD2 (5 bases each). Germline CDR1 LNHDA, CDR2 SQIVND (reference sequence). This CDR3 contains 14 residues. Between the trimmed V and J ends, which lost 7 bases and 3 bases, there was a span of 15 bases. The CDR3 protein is CASTRGYGEETQYF. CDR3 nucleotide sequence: TGTGCCAGTACGAGGGGTTATGGTGAAGAGACCCAGTACTTC.

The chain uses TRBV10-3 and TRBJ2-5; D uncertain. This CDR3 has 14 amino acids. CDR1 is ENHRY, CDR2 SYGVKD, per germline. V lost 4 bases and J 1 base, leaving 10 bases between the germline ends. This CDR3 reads CAISGRELQETQYF. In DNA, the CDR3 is TGTGCCATCAGTGGAAGAGAACTCCAAGAGACCCAGTACTTC.

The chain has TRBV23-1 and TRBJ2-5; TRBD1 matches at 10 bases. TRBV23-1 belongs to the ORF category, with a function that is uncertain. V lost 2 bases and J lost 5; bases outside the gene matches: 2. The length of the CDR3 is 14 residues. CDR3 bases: TGCGCCAGCAGTCAAGGGACAGGGGATGAGACCCAGTACTTC. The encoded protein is CASSQGTGDETQYF.

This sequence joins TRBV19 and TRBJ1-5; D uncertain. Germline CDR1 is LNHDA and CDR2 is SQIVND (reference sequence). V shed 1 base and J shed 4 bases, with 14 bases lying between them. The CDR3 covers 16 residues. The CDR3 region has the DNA TGTGCCAGTAGTATAGTGGTCGAGCAGACAAATCAGCCCCAGCATTTT. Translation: CASSIVVEQTNQPQHF.

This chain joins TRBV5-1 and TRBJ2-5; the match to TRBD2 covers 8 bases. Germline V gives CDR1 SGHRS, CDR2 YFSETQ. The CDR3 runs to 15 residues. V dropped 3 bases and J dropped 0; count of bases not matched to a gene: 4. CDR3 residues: CASSYPGGDQETQYF. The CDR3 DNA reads TGCGCCAGCAGCTACCCCGGGGGGGACCAAGAGACCCAGTACTTC.

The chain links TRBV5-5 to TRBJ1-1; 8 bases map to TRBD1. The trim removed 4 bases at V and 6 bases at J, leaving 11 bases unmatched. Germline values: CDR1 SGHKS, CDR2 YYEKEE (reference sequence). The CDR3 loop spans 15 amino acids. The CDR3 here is CASSQQHDRGPEAFF. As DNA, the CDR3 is TGTGCCAGCAGCCAACAACACGACAGGGGCCCTGAAGCTTTCTTT.

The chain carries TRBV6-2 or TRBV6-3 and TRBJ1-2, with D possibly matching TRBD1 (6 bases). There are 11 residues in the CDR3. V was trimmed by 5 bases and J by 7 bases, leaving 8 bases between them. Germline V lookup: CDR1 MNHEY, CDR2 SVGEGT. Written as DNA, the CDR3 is TGTGCCAGCAGTCAAGGGGGTGGCTACACCTTC. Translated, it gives CASSQGGGYTF.

The CDR3 loop is CASSIGGRLNTGELFF. DNA for the CDR3: TGTGCCAGTAGTATAGGGGGACGGTTGAACACCGGGGAGCTGTTTTTT. The rearrangement joins TRBV19 to TRBJ2-2; D assignment may be TRBD1 or TRBD2 (5 bases each). CDR1 and CDR2 from the germline V gene are LNHDA and SQIVND (reference sequence). The CDR3 runs to 16 residues. The V end lost 1 base, the J end lost 1 base, and 10 bases lay between the germline ends.

CDR3 region: CASSRGQANEQFF. The CDR3 DNA reads TGCGCCAGCAGCCGGGGACAGGCTAATGAGCAGTTCTTC. This sequence joins TRBV5-1 and TRBJ2-1; 8 bases agree with TRBD1. Germline values: CDR1 SGHRS, CDR2 YFSETQ. The CDR3 spans 13 residues. Losses at the gene ends were 4 bases for V and 7 bases for J; bases not matched to a gene: 4.